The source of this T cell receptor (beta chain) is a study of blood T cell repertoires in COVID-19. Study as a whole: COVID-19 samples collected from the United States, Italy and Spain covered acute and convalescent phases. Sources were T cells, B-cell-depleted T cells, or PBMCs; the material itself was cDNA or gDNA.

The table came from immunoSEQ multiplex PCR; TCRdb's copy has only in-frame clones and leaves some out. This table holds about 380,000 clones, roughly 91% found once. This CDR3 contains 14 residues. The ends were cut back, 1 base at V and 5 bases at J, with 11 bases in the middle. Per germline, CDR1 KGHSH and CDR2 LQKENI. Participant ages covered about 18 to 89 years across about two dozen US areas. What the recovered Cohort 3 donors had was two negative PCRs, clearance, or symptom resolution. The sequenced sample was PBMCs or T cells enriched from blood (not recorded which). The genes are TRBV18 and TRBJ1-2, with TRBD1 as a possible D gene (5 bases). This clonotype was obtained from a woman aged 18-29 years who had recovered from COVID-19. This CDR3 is CASSPLGDLYGYTF. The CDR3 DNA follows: TGTGCCAGCTCACCACTAGGGGATCTGTATGGCTACACCTTC.